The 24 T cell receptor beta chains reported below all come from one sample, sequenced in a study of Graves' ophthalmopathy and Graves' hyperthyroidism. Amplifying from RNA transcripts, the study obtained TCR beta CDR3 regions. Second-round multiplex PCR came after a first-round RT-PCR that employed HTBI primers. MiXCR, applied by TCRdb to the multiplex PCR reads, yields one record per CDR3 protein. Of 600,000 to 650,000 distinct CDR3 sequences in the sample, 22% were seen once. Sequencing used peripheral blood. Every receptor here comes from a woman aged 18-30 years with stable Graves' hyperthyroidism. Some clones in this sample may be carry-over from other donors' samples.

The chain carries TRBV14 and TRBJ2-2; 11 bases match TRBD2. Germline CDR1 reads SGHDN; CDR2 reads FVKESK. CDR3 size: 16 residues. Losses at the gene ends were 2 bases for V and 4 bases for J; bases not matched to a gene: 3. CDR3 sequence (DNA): TGTGCCAGCAGCCAAATACTAGCGGGAGCCACCGGGGAGCTGTTTTTT. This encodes CASSQILAGATGELFF.

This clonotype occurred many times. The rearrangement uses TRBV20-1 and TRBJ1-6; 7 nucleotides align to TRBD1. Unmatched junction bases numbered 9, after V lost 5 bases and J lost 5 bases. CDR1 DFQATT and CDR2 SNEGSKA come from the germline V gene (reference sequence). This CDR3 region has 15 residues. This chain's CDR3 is CSALQTGTDNSPLHF. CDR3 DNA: TGCAGTGCTCTTCAAACCGGGACAGATAATTCACCCCTCCACTTT.

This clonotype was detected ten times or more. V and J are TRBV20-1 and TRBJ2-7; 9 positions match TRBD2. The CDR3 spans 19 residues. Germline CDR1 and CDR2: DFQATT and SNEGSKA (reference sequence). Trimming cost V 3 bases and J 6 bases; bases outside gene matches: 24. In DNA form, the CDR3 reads TGCAGTGCTAGGAAAAGGGCTAGCGGGACCCCCCCCTCCTTACGCGAGCAGTACTTC. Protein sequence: CSARKRASGTPPSLREQYF.

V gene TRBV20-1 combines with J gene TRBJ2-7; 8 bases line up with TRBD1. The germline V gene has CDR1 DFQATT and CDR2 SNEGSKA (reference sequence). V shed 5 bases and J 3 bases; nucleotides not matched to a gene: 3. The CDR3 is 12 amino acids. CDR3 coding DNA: TGCAGTGCTTACGACAGGGGCTACGAGCAGTACTTC. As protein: CSAYDRGYEQYF.

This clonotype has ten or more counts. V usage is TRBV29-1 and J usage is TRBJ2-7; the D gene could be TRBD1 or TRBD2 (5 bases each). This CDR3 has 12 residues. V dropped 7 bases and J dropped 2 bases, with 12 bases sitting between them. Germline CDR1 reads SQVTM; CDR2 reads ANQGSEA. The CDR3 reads CSAGTPAYEQYF. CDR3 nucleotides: TGCAGCGCCGGGACGCCAGCCTACGAGCAGTACTTC.

The CDR3 loop is CASSEYGPNQPQHF. As DNA, the CDR3 is TGTGCCAGCAGTGAATATGGGCCGAATCAGCCCCAGCATTTT. V is TRBV25-1 and J is TRBJ1-5; D gene unclear. V shed 0 bases and J shed 4 bases, with 7 bases lying between them. The CDR3 is 14 amino acids. CDR1 MGHDK and CDR2 SYGVNS come from the germline V gene.

Here the CDR3 DNA reads TGTGCCAGCAGCCCCTCAGGGACAGGGGTTTCACCCCTCCACTTT. Its translation is CASSPSGTGVSPLHF. The chain recombines TRBV12-3 or TRBV12-4 with TRBJ1-6; 10 bases line up with TRBD1. This CDR3 is 15 amino acids long. Germline trimming cut 6 bases from V and 9 bases from J; bases unmatched to any gene: 8.

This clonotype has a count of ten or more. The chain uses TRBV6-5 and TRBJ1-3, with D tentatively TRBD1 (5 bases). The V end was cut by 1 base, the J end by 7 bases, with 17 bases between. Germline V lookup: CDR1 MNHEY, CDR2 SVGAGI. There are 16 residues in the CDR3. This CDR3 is CASSYWADSKANTIYF. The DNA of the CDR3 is TGTGCCAGCAGTTACTGGGCAGACAGTAAGGCGAACACCATATATTTT.

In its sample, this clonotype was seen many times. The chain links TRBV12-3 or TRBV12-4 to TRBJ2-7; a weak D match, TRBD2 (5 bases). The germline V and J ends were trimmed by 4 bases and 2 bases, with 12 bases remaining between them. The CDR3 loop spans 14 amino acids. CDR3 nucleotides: TGTGCCAGCAGTTACGGAGGAGAAGCCTACGAGCAGTACTTC. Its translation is CASSYGGEAYEQYF.

The CDR3, as DNA: TGTGCCAGCAGCCCACCCATGAGGGGCTACACCTTC. Its translation: CASSPPMRGYTF. This sequence joins TRBV28 and TRBJ1-2; D gene unclear. Per the germline V gene, CDR1 is MDHEN and CDR2 is SYDVKM. The V and J ends lost 6 bases and 8 bases respectively, with 13 bases between them. The CDR3 extends over 12 amino acids.

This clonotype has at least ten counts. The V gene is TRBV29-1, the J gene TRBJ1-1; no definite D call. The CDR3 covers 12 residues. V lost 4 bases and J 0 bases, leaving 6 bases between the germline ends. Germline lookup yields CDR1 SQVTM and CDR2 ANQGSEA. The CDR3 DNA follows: TGCAGCGTTGCCAGCATGAACACTGAAGCTTTCTTT. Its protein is CSVASMNTEAFF.

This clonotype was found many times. CDR3 in amino acids: CSASNVLYGYTF. CDR3 sequence (DNA): TGCAGTGCTAGCAATGTACTATATGGCTACACCTTC. The J gene is TRBJ1-2, the V gene TRBV20-1, with D unclear. The CDR3 runs 12 residues. Germline CDR1 reads DFQATT; CDR2 reads SNEGSKA (reference sequence). V was cut by 3 bases and J by 5 bases, with 10 bases left in between.

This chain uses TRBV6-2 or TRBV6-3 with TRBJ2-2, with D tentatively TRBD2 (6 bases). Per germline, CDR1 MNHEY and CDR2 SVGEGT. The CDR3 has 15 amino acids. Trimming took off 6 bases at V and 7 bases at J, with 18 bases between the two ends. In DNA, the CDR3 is TGTGCCAGCAGGAGAACGGGACTTAAGAGCGGGGAGCTGTTTTTT. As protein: CASRRTGLKSGELFF.

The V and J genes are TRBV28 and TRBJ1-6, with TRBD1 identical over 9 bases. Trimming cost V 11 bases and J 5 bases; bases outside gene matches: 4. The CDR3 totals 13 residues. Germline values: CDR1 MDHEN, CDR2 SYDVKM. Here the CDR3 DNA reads TGTGCCCACGGGACAGGGAATAATTCACCCCTCCACTTT. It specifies CAHGTGNNSPLHF.

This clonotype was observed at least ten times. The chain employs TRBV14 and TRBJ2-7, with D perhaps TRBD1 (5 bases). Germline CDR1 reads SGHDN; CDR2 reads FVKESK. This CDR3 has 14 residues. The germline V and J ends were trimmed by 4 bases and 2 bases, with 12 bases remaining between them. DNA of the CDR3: TGTGCCAGCAGCCTGATAGACAGTCCCTACGAGCAGTACTTC. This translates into CASSLIDSPYEQYF.

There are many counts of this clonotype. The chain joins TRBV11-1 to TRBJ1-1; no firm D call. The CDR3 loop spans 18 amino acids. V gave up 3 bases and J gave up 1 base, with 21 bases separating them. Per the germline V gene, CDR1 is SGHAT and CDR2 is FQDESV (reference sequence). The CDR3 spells CASSFGPTIGVGNTEAFF. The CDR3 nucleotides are TGTGCCAGCAGCTTCGGTCCTACCATCGGGGTCGGGAACACTGAAGCTTTCTTT.

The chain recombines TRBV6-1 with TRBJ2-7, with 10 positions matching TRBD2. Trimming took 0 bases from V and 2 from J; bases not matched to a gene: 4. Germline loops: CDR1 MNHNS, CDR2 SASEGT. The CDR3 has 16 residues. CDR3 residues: CASSEALAGAPYEQYF. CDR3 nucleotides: TGTGCCAGCAGTGAAGCCCTAGCGGGGGCCCCCTACGAGCAGTACTTC.

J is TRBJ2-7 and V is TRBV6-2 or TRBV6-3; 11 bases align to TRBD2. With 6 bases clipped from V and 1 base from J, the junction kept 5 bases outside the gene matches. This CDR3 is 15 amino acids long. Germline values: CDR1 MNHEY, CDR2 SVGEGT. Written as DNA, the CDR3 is TGTGCCAGCAGGGGGGGGACTAGCGGATCCTACGAGCAGTACTTC. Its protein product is CASRGGTSGSYEQYF.

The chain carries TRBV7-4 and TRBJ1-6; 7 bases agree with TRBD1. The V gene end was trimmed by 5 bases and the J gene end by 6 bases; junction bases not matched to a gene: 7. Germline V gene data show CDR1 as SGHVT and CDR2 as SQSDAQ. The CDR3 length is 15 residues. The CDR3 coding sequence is TGTGCCAGCAGCCATCCTACAGGGGTTAATTCACCCCTCCACTTT. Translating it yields CASSHPTGVNSPLHF.

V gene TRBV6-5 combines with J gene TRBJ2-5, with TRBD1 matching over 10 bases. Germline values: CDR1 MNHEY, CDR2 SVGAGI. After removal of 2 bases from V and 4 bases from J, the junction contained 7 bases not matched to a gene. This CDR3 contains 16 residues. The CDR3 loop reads CASSYHTWDRGETQYF. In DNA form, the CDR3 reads TGTGCCAGCAGTTACCATACTTGGGACAGGGGAGAGACCCAGTACTTC.

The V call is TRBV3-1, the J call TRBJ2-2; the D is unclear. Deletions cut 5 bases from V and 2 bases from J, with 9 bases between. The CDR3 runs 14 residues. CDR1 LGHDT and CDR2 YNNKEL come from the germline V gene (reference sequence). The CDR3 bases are TGTGCCAGCAGCTGGACCGGAAACACCGGGGAGCTGTTTTTT. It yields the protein CASSWTGNTGELFF.

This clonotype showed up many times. This CDR3 is CASSLDPRVPCEQYF. In DNA form, the CDR3 reads TGTGCCAGCAGCTTAGACCCCAGGGTACCGTGCGAGCAGTACTTC. The V and J genes are TRBV7-2 and TRBJ2-7, with D perhaps matching TRBD1 (5 bases). V gave up 1 base and J gave up 6 bases, with 16 bases separating them. This CDR3 has 15 residues. From germline, CDR1 is SGHTA and CDR2 FQGNSA.

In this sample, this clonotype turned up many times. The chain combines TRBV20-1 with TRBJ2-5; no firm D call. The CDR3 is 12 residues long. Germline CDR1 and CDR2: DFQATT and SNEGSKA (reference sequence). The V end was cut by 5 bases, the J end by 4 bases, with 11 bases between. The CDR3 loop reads CSAGVPPETQYF. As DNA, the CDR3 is TGCAGTGCTGGGGTCCCTCCAGAGACCCAGTACTTC.

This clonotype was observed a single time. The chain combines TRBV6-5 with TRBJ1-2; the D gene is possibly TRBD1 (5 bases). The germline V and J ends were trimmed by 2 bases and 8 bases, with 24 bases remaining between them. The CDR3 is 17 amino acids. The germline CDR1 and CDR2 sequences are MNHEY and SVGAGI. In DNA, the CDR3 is TGTGCCAGCAGTTACGAACAAGCCGGGACGATTTCTGGGGGCTACACCTTC. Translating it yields CASSYEQAGTISGGYTF.